Shown below are 27 T cell receptor beta chains from a single sample sequenced in a study of blood T cells in healthy people across ages. A second PCR, run for about 7 to 11 cycles, used a sample-barcoded 5' primer plus a J-beta primer mix. TCRdb fed the 5' RACE reads into MiXCR, producing one record per CDR3 protein. The sample yields more than 1,000,000 distinct CDR3 sequences, approximately 26% seen once. This sample was also put to use in a study of T cells of mothers and their children.

The source material was blood. The receptors were sampled from a girl under 10 years old in good health.

This clonotype turned up a few times. The rearrangement uses TRBV20-1 and TRBJ2-5; no clear D gene. Germline V gene sequence: CDR1 DFQATT, CDR2 SNEGSKA (reference sequence). The CDR3 length is 13 residues. Trimming took 6 bases from V and 2 from J, leaving 13 bases between them. The CDR3: CSARPIVQETQYF. For the CDR3, the DNA is TGCAGTGCCCGACCGATCGTTCAAGAGACCCAGTACTTC.

V usage is TRBV27 and J usage is TRBJ2-1, with D possibly matching TRBD1 (5 bases). CDR3 size: 14 residues. V gave up 4 bases and J gave up 5 bases, with 12 bases separating them. Germline assignment: CDR1 MNHEY and CDR2 SMNVEV (reference sequence). This CDR3 reads CASSYTTVNNEQFF. CDR3 DNA: TGTGCCAGCAGTTACACGACAGTTAACAATGAGCAGTTCTTC.

This clonotype was detected only a few times. The chain couples TRBV14 to TRBJ1-3; D is unresolved. The CDR3 totals 14 residues. The germline CDR1 and CDR2 sequences are SGHDN and FVKESK. Trimming removed 6 bases from V and 7 bases from J, with 16 bases in between. The CDR3 sequence is CASSPGLRLNTIYF. For the CDR3, the DNA is TGTGCCAGCAGTCCTGGACTTCGGCTCAACACCATATATTTT.

This clonotype showed up just a few times. V and J are TRBV6-6 and TRBJ2-5; possible D gene TRBD2, 5 bases. The V end lost 8 bases, the J end lost 5 bases, and 18 bases lay between the germline ends. CDR1 and CDR2 from the germline V gene are MNHNY and SVGAGI (reference sequence). The CDR3 runs to 14 residues. CDR3: CASYFEGRKETQYF. The DNA for the CDR3 is TGTGCCAGCTATTTTGAGGGCCGGAAGGAGACCCAGTACTTC.

This clonotype was seen a few times. The chain is built from TRBV13 and TRBJ1-2; a possible D gene is TRBD1 (5 bases). Trimming removed 7 bases from V and 4 bases from J, with 16 bases in between. The length of the CDR3 is 14 residues. Germline values: CDR1 PRHDT, CDR2 FYEKMQ (reference sequence). CDR3 sequence reads: CASTEGRGPYGYTF. DNA for the CDR3: TGTGCCAGCACCGAGGGCCGGGGCCCCTATGGCTACACCTTC.

CDR3 nucleotide sequence: TGTGCCAGCAGCCAAGTTGTAATGGGACTAGCAAATGAGCAGTTCTTC. It is translated as CASSQVVMGLANEQFF. The rearrangement joins TRBV4-2 to TRBJ2-5, with 9 bases lining up with TRBD2. Near its end, the DNA agrees better with TRBJ2-1, so the J call may be wrong. The CDR3 has 16 amino acids. From germline, CDR1 is LGHNA and CDR2 YNFKEQ.

This chain joins TRBV3-1 and TRBJ2-7, with D maybe TRBD2 (6 bases). From germline, CDR1 is LGHDT and CDR2 YNNKEL (reference sequence). V dropped 3 bases and J dropped 7 bases, with 10 bases sitting between them. The CDR3 runs 12 residues. Here the CDR3 DNA reads TGTGCCAGCAGCCAGGGGAGGCGGGAGCAGTACTTC. As protein: CASSQGRREQYF.

There are many counts of this clonotype. V and J are TRBV29-1 and TRBJ2-7; 8 bases map to TRBD1. J lost 7 bases, V lost 7 bases, and 12 bases had no gene match. Germline CDR1 reads SQVTM; CDR2 reads ANQGSEA. There are 13 residues in the CDR3. The CDR3 sequence is CSAPSPQGAEQYF. The CDR3 coding sequence is TGCAGCGCCCCATCGCCTCAGGGGGCAGAGCAGTACTTC.

Points on this clonotype: The junction departs from germline at one end; a sequencing error may be responsible. The V and J genes are TRBV6-2 or TRBV6-3 and TRBJ2-5, with TRBD2 as a possible D gene (7 bases). The DNA matches TRBJ2-1 better at its end, which makes the J call doubtful. The germline CDR1 and CDR2 sequences are MNHEY and SVGEGT. The CDR3 runs to 19 residues. The CDR3 loop reads CASTKGGLLKKPSNNEQFF. Written as DNA, the CDR3 is TGTGCCAGCACAAAGGGGGGACTACTAAAGAAGCCCTCCAACAATGAGCAGTTCTTC.

This clonotype was observed a few times. The CDR3 DNA is TGTGCCACACAATTAGCGGGGGTCACAGATACGCAGTATTTT. Translating gives CATQLAGVTDTQYF. The gene calls are TRBV2 and TRBJ2-3; 9 bases fit TRBD2. The CDR3 is made up of 14 amino acids. V dropped 10 bases and J dropped 2; count of bases not matched to a gene: 7. Germline V lookup: CDR1 SNHLY, CDR2 FYNNEI.

This clonotype was counted between two and nine times. This chain uses TRBV25-1 with TRBJ1-5; TRBD1 might be the D (5 bases). Germline V gives CDR1 MGHDK, CDR2 SYGVNS. The CDR3 totals 15 residues. The V gene lost 1 base and the J gene lost 4 bases, with 11 bases spanning the gap. In nucleotides, the CDR3 is TGTGCCAGCAGTGAATCCGGGACGGTTAATCAGCCCCAGCATTTT. It specifies CASSESGTVNQPQHF.

This clonotype was seen more than once but under ten times. V gene TRBV29-1 combines with J gene TRBJ2-2; 8 positions agree with TRBD1. There are 15 residues in the CDR3. The germline V gene has CDR1 SQVTM and CDR2 ANQGSEA. V gave up 7 bases and J gave up 0 bases; unmatched junction bases: 7. CDR3 nucleotide sequence: TGCAGCGCAATCGGACAGGGAACGAACACCGGGGAGCTGTTTTTT. Translated: CSAIGQGTNTGELFF.

There are a few counts of this clonotype. The chain uses TRBV18 and TRBJ2-4; perhaps TRBD2 as D (7 bases). CDR1 is KGHSH, CDR2 LQKENI, per germline. The V end was cut by 2 bases, the J end by 7 bases, with 12 bases between. This CDR3 has 14 residues. The CDR3 loop is CASSPARGGNIQYF. The CDR3 DNA reads TGTGCCAGCTCACCAGCCAGGGGAGGGAACATTCAGTACTTC. Variable domain in full (rest from reference TRBV18 and TRBJ2-4): NAGVMQNPRHLVRRRGQEARLRCSPMKGHSHVYWYRQLPEEGLKFMVYLQKENIIDESGMPKERFSAEFPKEGPSILRIQQVVRGDSAAYFCASSPARGGNIQYFGAGTRLSVL.

Only a few counts were recorded for this clonotype. V usage is TRBV6-2 or TRBV6-3 and J usage is TRBJ1-2; weak D call: TRBD1 (5 bases). Germline CDR1 and CDR2: MNHEY and SVGEGT. The V gene lost 6 bases and the J gene lost 6 bases, with 17 bases spanning the gap. CDR3 length: 14 amino acids. The CDR3 spells CASSRMGPLDGYTF. CDR3 DNA: TGTGCCAGCAGCCGTATGGGGCCCTTGGATGGCTACACCTTC.

About this clonotype: One end of the junction is discordant with germline, which a read error may explain. The chain employs TRBV11-1 and TRBJ2-1; D perhaps matches TRBD2 (5 bases). CDR3 length equals 14 residues. Germline V gene lookup returns CDR1 SGHAT and CDR2 FQDESV (reference sequence). The CDR3 DNA reads TGTGCCAGCAGCTTAGTAGCGCGGTTTTCAAAAGTGGTCTTC. The encoded protein is CASSLVARFSKVVF.

This clonotype has just a few counts. This chain links TRBV7-3 with TRBJ2-1; either TRBD1 or TRBD2 may fit D (6 bases each). Trimming took off 8 bases at V and 5 bases at J, with 10 bases between the two ends. There are 12 residues in the CDR3. Germline CDR1 and CDR2: SGHTA and FQGTGA. For the CDR3, the DNA is TGTGCCAGCGGGGGGCCTGACAATGAGCAGTTCTTC. Amino acids: CASGGPDNEQFF.

The chain has TRBV7-3 and TRBJ2-7; the D is unclear. The germline V gene has CDR1 SGHTA and CDR2 FQGTGA. Trimming shortened V by 1 base and J by 2 bases, and 9 bases separated the two germline ends. The CDR3 runs to 14 residues. CDR3 sequence (DNA): TGTGCCAGCAGCTTAATTCACCCGCCCTACGAGCAGTACTTC. Its protein product is CASSLIHPPYEQYF. Full variable domain (remainder filled in from reference TRBV7-3 and TRBJ2-7): GAGVSQTPSNKVTEKGKYVELRCDPISGHTALYWYRQSLGQGPEFLIYFQGTGAADDSGLPNDRFFAVRPEGSVSTLKIQRTERGDSAVYLCASSLIHPPYEQYFGPGTRLTVT.

This chain connects TRBV4-1 to TRBJ2-7; 9 bases match TRBD1. Unmatched junction bases numbered 8, after V lost 1 base and J lost 4 bases. The CDR3 contains 16 residues. Germline V gene data show CDR1 as MGHRA and CDR2 as YSYEKL. DNA for the CDR3: TGCGCCAGCAGCCAAGGAGAACCGGGACAGGGTTACGAGCAGTACTTC. This encodes CASSQGEPGQGYEQYF.

CDR3 amino acids: CASSRVSETQYF. In DNA form, the CDR3 reads TGTGCCAGCTCACGAGTTTCAGAGACCCAGTACTTC. This sequence joins TRBV18 and TRBJ2-5; D ambiguous. The ends were cut back, 4 bases at V and 4 bases at J, with 7 bases in the middle. The V gene's germline CDR1 is KGHSH and CDR2 LQKENI. This CDR3 has 12 amino acids.

This clonotype turned up a few times. The chain links TRBV5-1 to TRBJ1-5; D remains ambiguous. Trimming stripped 2 bases from V and 4 bases from J, with 22 bases between. This CDR3 contains 18 residues. Germline CDR1 SGHRS, CDR2 YFSETQ. In DNA form, the CDR3 reads TGCGCCAGCAGCTTAATCCGGGAGATGAAGGCCCTAAATCAGCCCCAGCATTTT. Amino acid sequence: CASSLIREMKALNQPQHF.

V is TRBV5-1 and J is TRBJ2-3, with D tentatively TRBD2 (5 bases). The germline V gene has CDR1 SGHRS and CDR2 YFSETQ. V was pared by 0 bases and J by 6 bases, with 11 bases between. The CDR3 totals 14 residues. The CDR3 region has the DNA TGCGCCAGCAGCTTGGGCTCTGGGGAGGATACGCAGTATTTT. It translates to CASSLGSGEDTQYF. Based on the CDR3 plus reference TRBV5-1 and TRBJ2-3, the full variable domain is KAGVTQTPRYLIKTRGQQVTLSCSPISGHRSVSWYQQTPGQGLQFLFEYFSETQRNKGNFPGRFSGRQFSNSRSEMNVSTLELGDSALYLCASSLGSGEDTQYFGPGTRLTVL.

This chain uses TRBV24-1 with TRBJ1-1; no firm D call. This CDR3 has 16 residues. Per the germline V gene, CDR1 is KGHDR and CDR2 is SFDVKD. V lost 2 bases, J lost 8 bases, and 20 bases lay in between. DNA of the CDR3: TGTGCCACCAGTGATTCAGAAAAGACGGCCGGAGACGAAGCTTTCTTT. This sequence encodes CATSDSEKTAGDEAFF.

The chain couples TRBV4-1 to TRBJ2-7; tentatively, D is TRBD1 or TRBD2 (5 bases each). Trimming took off 0 bases at V and 3 bases at J, with 12 bases between the two ends. Germline values: CDR1 MGHRA, CDR2 YSYEKL. This CDR3 contains 15 residues. The CDR3 DNA is TGCGCCAGCAGCCAAGACAGAGGGACCAACTACGAGCAGTACTTC. Protein: CASSQDRGTNYEQYF.

This clonotype occurred a few times. The chain uses TRBV5-1 and TRBJ1-1, with 12 bases matching TRBD1. The CDR3 extends over 16 amino acids. Per the germline V gene, CDR1 is SGHRS and CDR2 is YFSETQ. The V and J ends lost 8 bases and 4 bases, in that order; junction bases with no gene match: 12. The CDR3 loop reads CASKAGTGGIGTEAFF. CDR3 DNA sequence: TGCGCCAGTAAGGCCGGGACAGGGGGCATAGGCACTGAAGCTTTCTTT.

This clonotype has a handful of counts. The rearrangement links TRBV12-3 or TRBV12-4 to TRBJ2-3; TRBD2 aligns across 7 bases. Germline trimming cut 6 bases from V and 2 bases from J; bases unmatched to any gene: 11. The CDR3 sequence is 16 residues long. DNA for the CDR3: TGTGCCAGCAGGAAACTCCGGGACTATTTCACAGATACGCAGTATTTT. This translates into CASRKLRDYFTDTQYF.

The table lists this clonotype with many counts. The genes are TRBV28 and TRBJ2-5; maybe TRBD2 (6 bases). Germline V lookup: CDR1 MDHEN, CDR2 SYDVKM. The V and J ends lost 3 bases and 2 bases respectively, with 10 bases between them. This CDR3 spans 14 amino acids. The CDR3 region has the DNA TGTGCCAGCAGTTTCTTAGCGGTACAAGAGACCCAGTACTTC. This sequence encodes CASSFLAVQETQYF.

V gene TRBV12-3 or TRBV12-4 combines with J gene TRBJ2-5; 12 positions agree with TRBD2. This CDR3 contains 17 residues. Losses at the gene ends were 5 bases for V and 9 bases for J; bases not matched to a gene: 16. CDR3 bases: TGTGCCAGCAGTGTCGCGGGACTAGCGGGTCCTATCGGGTCCCAGTACTTC. This gives the protein CASSVAGLAGPIGSQYF.